The clone carrying this T cell receptor (beta chain) was recorded a few times. Antigen: not known. These data are taken from a study of cytotoxic CD8 clonotypes in ibrutinib-treated CLL. Study-level information: Partial response occurred in 24 patients and complete response in 2; at median around 70 months, roughly 15 remained remitted and roughly 12 progressed.

The germline V gene encodes CDR1 LNHDA and CDR2 SQIVND (reference sequence). The CDR3 is made up of 15 amino acids. The V end was cut by 6 bases, the J end by 2 bases, with 17 bases between. Deep sequencing aimed at 1 in 200,000 to 1 in 1 million T cells' resolution. Profiling relied on immunoSEQ multiplex PCR, and the TCRdb table lists in-frame clones only, not all of them. Counted here are tens of thousands of clones, 65% to 85% occurring once; the ten biggest clones make up around 7.6%. Study-level results: The clonality went up when patients responded to ibrutinib and dropped back toward baseline at progression. The clonality rise at ibrutinib response reflected private clonotype expansion.

The sequence was obtained from a human donor with chronic lymphocytic leukemia. The chain is built from TRBV19 and TRBJ2-7; TRBD2 might be the D (7 bases). The source was PBMCs, collected at disease progression, from a patient treated with ibrutinib. The CDR3 sequence: CASSRNREGAYEQYF. The CDR3 nucleotides are TGTGCCAGTAGCCGAAACAGGGAGGGAGCCTACGAGCAGTACTTC.